Included here is one T cell receptor (beta chain) sequence, with context. Its antigen is currently unknown. Template switching added a universal primer site; cDNA carried unique molecular identifiers. TCRdb itself ran the 5' RACE reads through MiXCR, one entry per CDR3 protein. The table shows around 100,000 distinct CDR3 sequences, with under 7% occurring only once. Healthy Caucasians provided all donations. The data are from a study of identical twins. Study-level findings and limits: Within beta out-of-frame sequences, the excess sharing observed between twins was weaker. For cord blood, abundant beta clonotypes had fewer insertions, unlike memory repertoires, which showed none.

With 6 bases clipped from V and 8 bases from J, the junction kept 7 bases outside the gene matches. The CDR3 spans 13 residues. CDR1 is MNHEY and CDR2 is SMNVEV in the germline V gene (reference sequence). The sequence was collected from a woman between 45 and 65 years old in good health. The sample was memory T cells sorted from blood. This sequence joins TRBV27 and TRBJ2-1, with TRBD1 matching over 7 bases. In nucleotides, the CDR3 is TGTGCCAGCAGCCGCGACAGGGTCCATGAGCAGTTCTTC. Translating gives CASSRDRVHEQFF.